The clone carrying this T cell receptor (beta chain) has just a few counts. Its antigen is unidentified. Using immunoSEQ multiplex PCR, the repertoire was profiled, and TCRdb retains in-frame clones only, with some absent. Of 30,000 to 40,000 clones detected, about 82% appear once; the ten largest clones hold less than 25%. Germline CDR1 SGHKS, CDR2 YYEKEE (reference sequence). CDR3 length: 13 residues. V was shortened by 1 base and J by 3 bases, with 8 bases between the two germline ends. Autoimmune disease history or systemic immunosuppression was exclusionary. This specimen comes from a study of OX40 agonist ivuxolimab in advanced cancers. General observations from the study: Clonal expansion from baseline to week 6 occurred in both CD4+ and CD8+ T cells.

The clonotype originates from an adult with an advanced solid tumor such as melanoma, head and neck, liver or kidney cancer. The material sequenced was CD4+ or CD8+ T cells sorted from blood, taken in a trial of the OX40 agonist ivuxolimab. The V gene is TRBV5-5, the J gene TRBJ2-7; no clear D. CDR3 amino acids: CASSLRDGYEQYF. DNA of the CDR3: TGTGCCAGCAGCTTGAGGGATGGCTACGAGCAGTACTTC. The entire variable domain, with the rest obtained from reference TRBV5-5 and TRBJ2-7, is as follows: DAGVTQSPTHLIKTRGQQVTLRCSPISGHKSVSWYQQVLGQGPQFIFQYYEKEERGRGNFPDRFSARQFPNYSSELNVNALLLGDSALYLCASSLRDGYEQYFGPGTRLTVT.